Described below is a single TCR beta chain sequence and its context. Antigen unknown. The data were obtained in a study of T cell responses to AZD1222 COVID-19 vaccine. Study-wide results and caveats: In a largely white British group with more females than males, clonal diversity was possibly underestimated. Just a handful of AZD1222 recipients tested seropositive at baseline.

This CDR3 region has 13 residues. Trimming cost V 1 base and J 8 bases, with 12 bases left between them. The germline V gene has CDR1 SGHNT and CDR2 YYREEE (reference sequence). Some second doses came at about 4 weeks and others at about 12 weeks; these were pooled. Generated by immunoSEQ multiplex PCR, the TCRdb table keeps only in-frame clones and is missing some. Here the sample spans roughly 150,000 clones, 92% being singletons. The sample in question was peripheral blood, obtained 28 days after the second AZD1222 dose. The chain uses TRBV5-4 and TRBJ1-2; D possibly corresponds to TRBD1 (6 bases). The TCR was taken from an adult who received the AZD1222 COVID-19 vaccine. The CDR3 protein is CASSLMGGEGYTF. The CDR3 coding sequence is TGTGCCAGCAGCTTGATGGGGGGCGAAGGCTACACCTTC.